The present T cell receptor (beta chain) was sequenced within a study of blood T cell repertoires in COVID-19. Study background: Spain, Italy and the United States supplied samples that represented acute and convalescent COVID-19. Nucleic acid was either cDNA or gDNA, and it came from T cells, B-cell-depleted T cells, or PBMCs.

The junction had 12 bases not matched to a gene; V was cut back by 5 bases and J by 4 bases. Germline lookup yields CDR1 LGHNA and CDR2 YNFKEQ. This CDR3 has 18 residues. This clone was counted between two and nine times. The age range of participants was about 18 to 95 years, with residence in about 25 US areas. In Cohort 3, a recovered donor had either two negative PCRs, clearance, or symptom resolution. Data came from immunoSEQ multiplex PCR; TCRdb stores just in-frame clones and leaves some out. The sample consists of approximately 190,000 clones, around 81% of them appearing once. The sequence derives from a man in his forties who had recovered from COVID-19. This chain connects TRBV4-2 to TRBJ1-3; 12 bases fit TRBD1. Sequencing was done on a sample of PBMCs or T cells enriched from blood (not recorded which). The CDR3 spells CASSYSQSGTGGGNTIYF. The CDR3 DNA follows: TGTGCCAGCAGCTATTCCCAAAGCGGGACAGGGGGCGGAAACACCATATATTTT.